This T cell receptor (beta chain) emerged from a study of blood T cell repertoires in COVID-19. Clones were read by immunoSEQ multiplex PCR, and TCRdb kept only the in-frame ones, dropping some. The profile shows over 300,000 clones, more than 70% of them singletons. This clone was counted once. Sample: peripheral blood. The TCR originated in a woman aged 45-59 years with acute or convalescent COVID-19.

In DNA, the CDR3 is TGTGCCAGCAGTTTCCGACAGGGGGACTATGGCTACACCTTC. The encoded protein is CASSFRQGDYGYTF. The rearrangement uses TRBV27 and TRBJ1-2; 9 bases match TRBD1. Losses at the gene ends were 3 bases for V and 3 bases for J; bases not matched to a gene: 2. Germline V gene lookup returns CDR1 MNHEY and CDR2 SMNVEV (reference sequence). The CDR3 sequence is 14 residues long.